The present entry profiles one T cell receptor beta chain with its context. Antigen unknown. CD8 cells classed as naive were CD45RO-negative and positively selected for CCR7, excluding terminally differentiated effector memory CD45RA+ cells. This entry comes from a study of shared clonotypes between healthy human individuals. Study-level points and caveats: Generally, naive subsets (rather than memory subsets) showed larger estimated richness. Clonotypes not shared had lower generation probabilities than those common to all four donors.

Unmatched junction bases numbered 8, after V lost 6 bases and J lost 6 bases. CDR1 is SEHNR, CDR2 FQNEAQ, per germline (reference sequence). The CDR3 consists of 13 residues. The assay was immunoSEQ multiplex PCR, and TCRdb's table has in-frame clones only and misses some. This table has some 2,100,000 clones, just over 90% appearing once. This clonotype originated in a man in his late teens or twenties in good health. Some clones in this sample may be carry-over from other donors' samples. Sequencing used naive CD8+ T cells from PBMCs. The chain uses TRBV7-9 and TRBJ2-7, with 7 bases lining up with TRBD1. CDR3 protein: CASRTIQGPEQYF. In nucleotides, the CDR3 is TGTGCCAGCAGAACTATACAGGGGCCCGAGCAGTACTTC.